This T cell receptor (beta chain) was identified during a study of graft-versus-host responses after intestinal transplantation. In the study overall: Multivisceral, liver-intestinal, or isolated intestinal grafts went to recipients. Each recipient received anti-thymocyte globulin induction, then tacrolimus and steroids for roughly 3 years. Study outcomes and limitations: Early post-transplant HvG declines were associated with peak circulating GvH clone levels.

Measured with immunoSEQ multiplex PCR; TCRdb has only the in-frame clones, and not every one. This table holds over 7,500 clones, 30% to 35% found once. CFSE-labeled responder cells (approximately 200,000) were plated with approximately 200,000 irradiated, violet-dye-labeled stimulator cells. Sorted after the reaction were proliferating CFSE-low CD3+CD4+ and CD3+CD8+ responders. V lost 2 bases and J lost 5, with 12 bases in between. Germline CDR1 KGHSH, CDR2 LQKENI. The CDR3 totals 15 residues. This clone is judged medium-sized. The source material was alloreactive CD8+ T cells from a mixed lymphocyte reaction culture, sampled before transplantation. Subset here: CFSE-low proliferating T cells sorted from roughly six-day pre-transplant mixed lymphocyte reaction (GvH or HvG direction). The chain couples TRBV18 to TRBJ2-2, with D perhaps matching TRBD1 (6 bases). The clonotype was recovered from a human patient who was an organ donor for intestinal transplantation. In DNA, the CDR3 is TGTGCCAGCTCACCAGTTCGCAGGGGTACCGGGGAGCTGTTTTTT. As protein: CASSPVRRGTGELFF.